This T cell receptor (beta chain) was recovered during a study of blood T cell repertoires in COVID-19. Overall study context: Italy, Spain and the United States were the sources of the convalescent and acute COVID-19 samples.

V shed 2 bases, J shed 6 bases, and the junction held 5 bases outside the gene matches. CDR1 is SGHRS, CDR2 YFSETQ, per germline. The CDR3 covers 14 residues. Under the authors' procedure: Researchers report that nucleated cell counts were estimated from reference gene primer amplification. TCRdb's copy holds only in-frame clones and misses some; the assay was immunoSEQ multiplex PCR. V and J calls and clone size are as listed in that table; D and trimming were resolved from the DNA. Of under 350,000 clones detected, about 85% appear once; the ten largest clones hold 13%. Material for sequencing was peripheral blood. The TCR originated in a human donor in a cohort sampled during active COVID-19. V gene TRBV5-1 combines with J gene TRBJ2-1; 7 positions agree with TRBD1. CDR3 sequence reads: CASSFGAGGNEQFF. DNA for the CDR3: TGCGCCAGCAGCTTTGGGGCAGGGGGCAATGAGCAGTTCTTC.